Each of the 15 T cell receptor beta chains below was sequenced from the same sample in a study of type 1 regulatory T cells. TCRdb analysed the reads with MiXCR anew, one entry per CDR3 protein. The sample records more than 60,000 distinct CDR3 sequences, 45% to 50% being singletons. Antigens of these TCRs are unknown. What was sequenced was cultured non-Tr1 T cells, either the whole culture or a sorted T cell fraction (not recorded which). The source of these receptors is a human donor in good health.

The chain is built from TRBV24-1 and TRBJ2-7, with a possible D match to TRBD1 (6 bases). The CDR3 has 12 residues. V was clipped by 4 bases and J by 10 bases, with 13 bases between them. The V gene's germline CDR1 is KGHDR and CDR2 SFDVKD. The CDR3 region is CATSEPGQRQYF. The CDR3 DNA follows: TGTGCCACCAGTGAACCCGGACAGAGACAGTACTTC.

The chain recombines TRBV24-1 with TRBJ2-2, with no clear D. This CDR3 has 15 residues. From germline, CDR1 is KGHDR and CDR2 SFDVKD. The V end lost 3 bases, the J end lost 0 bases, and 7 bases lay between the germline ends. CDR3 amino acids: CATSDPSSNTGELFF. CDR3 nucleotides: TGTGCCACCAGTGATCCGTCCTCGAACACCGGGGAGCTGTTTTTT.

The V call is TRBV20-1, the J call TRBJ1-5; D unresolved. CDR3 size: 16 residues. Trimming pared 0 bases from V and 4 bases from J, leaving 16 bases between. Per germline, CDR1 DFQATT and CDR2 SNEGSKA (reference sequence). For the CDR3, the DNA is TGCAGTGCTAGAGACCCTTCGGACGGCCGTAATCAGCCCCAGCATTTT. Amino acid sequence: CSARDPSDGRNQPQHF.

The chain links TRBV2 to TRBJ1-5; TRBD1 matches 10 bases. In germline, CDR1 is SNHLY, CDR2 FYNNEI. CDR3 length: 15 residues. J lost 7 bases, V lost 1 base, and 4 bases had no gene match. The CDR3: CASSEGQGAWQPQHF. In DNA, the CDR3 is TGTGCCAGCAGTGAAGGACAGGGGGCTTGGCAGCCCCAGCATTTT.

The genes are TRBV5-1 and TRBJ1-6; 7 nucleotides match TRBD1. The V gene's germline CDR1 is SGHRS and CDR2 YFSETQ. There are 16 residues in the CDR3. Trimming removed 1 base from V and 7 bases from J; junction bases left unmatched: 8. CDR3 sequence (DNA): TGCGCCAGCAGCTTGTACGCAGGGGGTGAGAATTCACCCCTCCACTTT. Protein product: CASSLYAGGENSPLHF.

The CDR3 is CSASRSFEAFF. The CDR3 DNA follows: TGCAGTGCTAGCCGATCTTTTGAAGCTTTCTTT. The V gene is TRBV20-1, the J gene TRBJ1-1; D gene uncertain. The CDR3 covers 11 residues. Germline V lookup: CDR1 DFQATT, CDR2 SNEGSKA (reference sequence). The V end was cut by 3 bases, the J end by 7 bases, with 9 bases between.

In its sample, this clonotype was seen once. The chain recombines TRBV20-1 with TRBJ1-3, with D hard to call. CDR3 size: 14 residues. Trimming removed 0 bases at V and 0 bases at J, with 6 bases between. From germline, CDR1 is DFQATT and CDR2 SNEGSKA (reference sequence). In nucleotides, the CDR3 is TGCAGTGCTAGAGATGTTAACTCTGGAAACACCATATATTTT. It yields the protein CSARDVNSGNTIYF.

V and J are TRBV27 and TRBJ1-6; 8 nucleotides line up with TRBD1. V trimming: 2 bases; J trimming: 7 bases; junction bases outside the gene matches: 4. In germline, CDR1 is MNHEY, CDR2 SMNVEV (reference sequence). The CDR3 runs 15 residues. Here the CDR3 reads CASSLGQGRNSPLHF. The CDR3 coding sequence is TGTGCCAGCAGTTTAGGACAGGGCCGAAATTCACCCCTCCACTTT.

The rearrangement links TRBV25-1 to TRBJ2-2; unclear D gene. The germline V gene encodes CDR1 MGHDK and CDR2 SYGVNS. CDR3 length equals 14 residues. V gave up 6 bases and J gave up 3 bases, with 11 bases separating them. The CDR3 DNA is TGTGCCAGCAGCCACGACTGGCACACCGGGGAGCTGTTTTTT. Translation gives CASSHDWHTGELFF.

The chain links TRBV20-1 to TRBJ2-7; 8 bases align to TRBD2. Trimming at V came to 6 bases and at J to 7 bases, leaving 20 bases not matched to a gene. The germline V gene has CDR1 DFQATT and CDR2 SNEGSKA (reference sequence). The CDR3 extends over 16 amino acids. The CDR3 sequence is CSAAVPAGGRTWEQYF. The CDR3 DNA sequence: TGCAGTGCAGCGGTCCCCGCGGGGGGCCGAACGTGGGAGCAGTACTTC.

The chain is built from TRBV6-2 or TRBV6-3 and TRBJ2-7; TRBD1 matches at 8 bases. This CDR3 comprises 14 residues. The V and J ends lost 6 bases and 4 bases, in that order; junction bases with no gene match: 8. CDR1 MNHEY and CDR2 SVGEGT come from the germline V gene. CDR3 sequence reads: CASSPRDRRYEQYF. Written as DNA, the CDR3 is TGTGCCAGCAGCCCCCGGGACAGGAGATACGAGCAGTACTTC.

This clonotype was seen a single time. At one boundary the junction diverges from the germline segment, which might be a read error. The chain couples TRBV28 to TRBJ2-7; D is possibly TRBD1 (6 bases). Per germline, CDR1 MDHEN and CDR2 SYDVKM. The CDR3 is 15 amino acids. CDR3 in DNA: TGTGTCAGCAGTTTGTCGACAGGTGGCAACTACGAGCAGTACTTC. Translating gives CVSSLSTGGNYEQYF. The full variable domain, with the rest looked up from reference TRBV28 and TRBJ2-7, is DVKVTQSSRYLVKRTGEKVFLECVQDMDHENMFWYRQDPGLGLRLIYFSYDVKMKEKGDIPEGYSVSREKKERFSLILESASTNQTSMYLCVSSLSTGGNYEQYFGPGTRLTVT.

V and J are TRBV20-1 and TRBJ1-2; the D is unclear. CDR3 length: 12 amino acids. V lost 1 base and J lost 6, with 9 bases in between. The V gene's germline CDR1 is DFQATT and CDR2 SNEGSKA (reference sequence). The CDR3 coding sequence is TGCAGTGCTAGAGGGGCCGGGGATGGCTACACCTTC. Translation gives CSARGAGDGYTF.

This clonotype has a handful of counts. The chain employs TRBV7-2 and TRBJ2-3, with 7 bases matching TRBD1. The trim removed 3 bases at V and 4 bases at J, leaving 7 bases unmatched. The CDR3 consists of 15 residues. Germline V gene sequence: CDR1 SGHTA, CDR2 FQGNSA. CDR3 DNA sequence: TGTGCCAGCAGCTTTGCAGGGGGATCCCCAGATACGCAGTATTTT. Residues: CASSFAGGSPDTQYF. Supplemented by reference TRBV7-2 and TRBJ2-3, the full variable domain reads GAGVSQSPSNKVTEKGKDVELRCDPISGHTALYWYRQSLGQGLEFLIYFQGNSAPDKSGLPSDRFSAERTGGSVSTLTIQRTQQEDSAVYLCASSFAGGSPDTQYFGPGTRLTVL.

This sequence joins TRBV5-1 and TRBJ1-1; 10 nucleotides agree with TRBD1. CDR3 length: 14 residues. The germline CDR1 and CDR2 sequences are SGHRS and YFSETQ. The trim removed 7 bases at V and 6 bases at J, leaving 9 bases unmatched. CDR3 sequence: CASSRGTGEAEAFF. The CDR3, as DNA: TGCGCCAGCTCCCGCGGGACAGGGGAGGCTGAAGCTTTCTTT. The whole variable domain, remainder taken from reference TRBV5-1 and TRBJ1-1, is KAGVTQTPRYLIKTRGQQVTLSCSPISGHRSVSWYQQTPGQGLQFLFEYFSETQRNKGNFPGRFSGRQFSNSRSEMNVSTLELGDSALYLCASSRGTGEAEAFFGQGTRLTVV.